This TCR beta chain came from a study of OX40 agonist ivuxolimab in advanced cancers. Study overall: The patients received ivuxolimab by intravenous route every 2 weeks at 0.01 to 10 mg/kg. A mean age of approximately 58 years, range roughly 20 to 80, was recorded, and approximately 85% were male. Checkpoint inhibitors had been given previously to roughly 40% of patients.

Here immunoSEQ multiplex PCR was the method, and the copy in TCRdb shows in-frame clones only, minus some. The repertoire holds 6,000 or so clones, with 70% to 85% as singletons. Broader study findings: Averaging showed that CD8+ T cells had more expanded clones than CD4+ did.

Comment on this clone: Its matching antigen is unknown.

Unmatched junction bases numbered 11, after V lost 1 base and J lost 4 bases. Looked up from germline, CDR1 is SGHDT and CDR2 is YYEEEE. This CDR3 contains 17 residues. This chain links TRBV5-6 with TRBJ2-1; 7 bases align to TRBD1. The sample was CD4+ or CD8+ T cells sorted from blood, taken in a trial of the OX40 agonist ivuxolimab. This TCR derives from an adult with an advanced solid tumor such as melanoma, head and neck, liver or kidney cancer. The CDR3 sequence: CASSLIKGTDTYNEQFF. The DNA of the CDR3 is TGTGCCAGCAGCTTGATCAAGGGGACAGATACATACAATGAGCAGTTCTTC.